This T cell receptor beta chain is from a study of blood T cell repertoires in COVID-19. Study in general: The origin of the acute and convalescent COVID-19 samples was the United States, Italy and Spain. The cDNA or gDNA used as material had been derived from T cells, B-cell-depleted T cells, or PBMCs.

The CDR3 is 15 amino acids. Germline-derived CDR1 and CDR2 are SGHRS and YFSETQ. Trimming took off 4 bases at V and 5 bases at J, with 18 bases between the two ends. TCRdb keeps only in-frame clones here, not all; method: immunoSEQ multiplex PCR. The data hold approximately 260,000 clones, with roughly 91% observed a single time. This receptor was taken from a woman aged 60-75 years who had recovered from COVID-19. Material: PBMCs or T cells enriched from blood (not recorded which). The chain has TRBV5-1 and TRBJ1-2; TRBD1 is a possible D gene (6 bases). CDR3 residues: CASSDPGEGVYGYTF. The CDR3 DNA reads TGCGCCAGCAGCGACCCCGGCGAGGGGGTATATGGCTACACCTTC.